This is a list of T cell receptor beta chains from one sample in a study of T cell repertoires and HLA-DP antigens. For these receptors, no antigen is known. Libraries were prepared by immunoSEQ multiplex PCR; TCRdb keeps only in-frame clonotypes and omits some of them. The sample records 75,000 to 90,000 clones, approximately 86% being singletons. Sequencing was done on a sample of CD4+ T cells from PBMCs. Receptors were obtained from a man aged 50-60 years in good health and CMV-seronegative. Each CDR3 is given with its conserved first and last residue. A D gene is named only where the DNA matches it firmly. Clone size, where shown, is once, few, many, or a class for clones that have expanded.

>TRBD1|TRBJ2-5|-|TRBV7-7
TGTGCTAGCAGCTCACAGGGGCGAGGCCAAGAGACCCAGTACTTC
CASSSQGRGQETQYF
>TRBD1|TRBJ2-7|-|TRBV15
TGTGCCACCAGCAGAAACCCCTGGGGACAGAGAAACTACGAGCAGTACTTC
CATSRNPWGQRNYEQYF
>-|TRBJ2-1|once|TRBV6-5
TGTGCCAGCACCCTTTCCGGGGCGGCTTACAATGAGCAGTTCTTC
CASTLSGAAYNEQFF
>TRBD1|TRBJ2-7|-|TRBV9
TGTGCCAGCAGCGTAGGTGGGGCAACAGGGGTCCCCTACGAGCAGTACTTC
CASSVGGATGVPYEQYF
>-|TRBJ2-3|-|TRBV19
TGTGCCAGTAGTATAGATCTAGTACGTAGCACAGATACGCAGTATTTT
CASSIDLVRSTDTQYF
>TRBD2|TRBJ2-7|-|TRBV29-1
TGCAGCGTACTAGCGGGGGTCTACGAGCAGTACTTC
CSVLAGVYEQYF
>-|TRBJ2-5|-|TRBV7-2
TGTGCCAGCAGCTTAGAGTCGGAGACCCAGTACTTC
CASSLESETQYF
>TRBD1|TRBJ2-7|medium-sized|TRBV10-3
TGTGCCATCCAGGGGGCCTCGTCCTACGAGCAGTACTTC
CAIQGASSYEQYF
>-|TRBJ2-2|-|TRBV6-6
TGTGCCAGCAGTTACATGGGGTTCAACACCGGGGAGCTGTTTTTT
CASSYMGFNTGELFF
>TRBD1|TRBJ1-6|-|TRBV7-8
TGTGCCAGCAGCTCAAGACAGGGCCGGAATTCACCCCTCCACTTT
CASSSRQGRNSPLHF
>TRBD2|TRBJ2-1|-|TRBV9
TGTGCCAGCAGCGTAGTGGCGGGAGGCCTGGCCAACAATGAGCAGTTCTTC
CASSVVAGGLANNEQFF
>TRBD2|TRBJ2-5|-|TRBV11-2
TGTGCCAGCAGTCCTAGCGGGAACCGAGAGACCCAGTACTTC
CASSPSGNRETQYF
>TRBD2|TRBJ2-1|-|TRBV7-9
TGTGCCAGCAGCTACCAACTAGCGGGGGGGCCTCTTGAGCAGTTCTTC
CASSYQLAGGPLEQFF
>-|TRBJ2-2|-|TRBV4-1
TGCGCCAGCAGCCAAAACCCGGGCGACCGGGCCGATTGGAACACCGGGGAGCTGTTTTTT
CASSQNPGDRADWNTGELFF
>TRBD2|TRBJ2-2|-|TRBV10-2
TGCGCCAGCAGGACTAGCGGGGGCCGGGCCGGGGAGCTGTTTTTT
CASRTSGGRAGELFF
>-|TRBJ2-3|-|TRBV4-1
TGCGCCAGCAGCCAAGTAGGAACAGATACGCAGTATTTT
CASSQVGTDTQYF
>TRBD2|TRBJ2-7|few|TRBV5-4
TGTGCCAGCAGCTCCGAGGGACTAGCGGGAGGTTCGGAGCAGTACTTC
CASSSEGLAGGSEQYF
>-|TRBJ2-7|-|TRBV6-5
TGTGCCAGCAGTCCGCTAGGTGAAGGATTTTACGAGCAGTACTTC
CASSPLGEGFYEQYF
>TRBD1|TRBJ2-7|-|TRBV18
TGTGCCAGCTCACGGCAGGGGGCTCACGAGCAGTACTTC
CASSRQGAHEQYF
>TRBD2|TRBJ2-1|-|TRBV6-6
TGTGCCAGCAGCCCCCCCGGGACTAGCGGACTCAATGAGCAGTTCTTC
CASSPPGTSGLNEQFF
>TRBD2|TRBJ2-1|-|TRBV7-8
TGTGCCAGCAGCTTATCGGGCGGGGGCTACAATGAGCAGTTCTTC
CASSLSGGGYNEQFF
>TRBD2|TRBJ2-1|-|TRBV15
TGTGCCACCAGCAGCTCCCTGGCGGGAGTAAGGCATGAGCAGTTCTTC
CATSSSLAGVRHEQFF
>-|TRBJ2-2|once|TRBV30
TGTGCCTGGAGTTTCGAGCTTAGGGGCACCGGGGAGCTGTTTTTT
CAWSFELRGTGELFF
>TRBD1|TRBJ2-7|-|TRBV6-1
TGTGCCACCAGCCCACAGGGGGCTCACGAGCAGTACTTC
CATSPQGAHEQYF
>TRBD2|TRBJ2-3|-|TRBV15
TGTGCCACCAGCGCGGGAGGGCCCGCATTAGATACGCAGTATTTT
CATSAGGPALDTQYF
>-|TRBJ2-5|once|TRBV15
TGTGCCACCAGCACGGGCCAGTACCAAGAGACCCAGTACTTC
CATSTGQYQETQYF
>TRBD2|TRBJ2-5|-|TRBV27
TGTGCCAGCAGTTTAGCCGGACTAGCGGGGCAAGAGACCCAGTACTTC
CASSLAGLAGQETQYF
>-|TRBJ2-2|-|TRBV7-8
TGTGCCAGCAGCTCTCCGGAACAGGGAGTCACCGGGGAGCTGTTTTTT
CASSSPEQGVTGELFF
>-|TRBJ1-4|-|TRBV19
TGTGCCAGTAGTATGGGGCAGGTGCTAACGTTGGAAAAACTGTTTTTT
CASSMGQVLTLEKLFF
>-|TRBJ1-1|once|TRBV27
TGTGCCAGCAGCTTCCTCGGATCTCCTGAAGCTTTCTTT
CASSFLGSPEAFF
>TRBD2|TRBJ2-7|-|TRBV30
TGTGCCTGGAGTCCCTTAGCGGGGACGTACGAGCAGTACTTC
CAWSPLAGTYEQYF
>TRBD1|TRBJ1-2|-|TRBV10-3
TGTGCCATCAGTGACCAACGACAGGGGACTAACTATGGCTACACCTTC
CAISDQRQGTNYGYTF
>-|TRBJ2-7|-|TRBV5-1
TGCGCCAGCAGCTCTCCCTACGAGCAGTACTTC
CASSSPYEQYF